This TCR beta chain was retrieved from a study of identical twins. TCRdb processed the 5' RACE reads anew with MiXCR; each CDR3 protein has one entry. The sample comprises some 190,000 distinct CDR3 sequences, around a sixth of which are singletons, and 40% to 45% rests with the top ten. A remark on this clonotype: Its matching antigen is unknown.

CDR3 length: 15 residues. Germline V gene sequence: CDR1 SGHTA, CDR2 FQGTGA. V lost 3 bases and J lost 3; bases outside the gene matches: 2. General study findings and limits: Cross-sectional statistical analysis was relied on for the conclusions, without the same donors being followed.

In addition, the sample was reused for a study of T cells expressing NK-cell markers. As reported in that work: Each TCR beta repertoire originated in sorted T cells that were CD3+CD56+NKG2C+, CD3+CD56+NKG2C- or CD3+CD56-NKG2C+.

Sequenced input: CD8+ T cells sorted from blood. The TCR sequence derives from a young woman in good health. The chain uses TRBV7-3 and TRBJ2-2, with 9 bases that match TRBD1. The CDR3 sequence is CASSFRDRDTGELFF. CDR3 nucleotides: TGTGCCAGCAGCTTCCGGGACAGGGACACCGGGGAGCTGTTTTTT.